Shown below are 15 T cell receptor beta chains from a single sample sequenced in a study of cytomegalovirus exposure and HLA in healthy donors. TCRdb's table, derived via immunoSEQ multiplex PCR, lists solely in-frame clones and lacks some. The table has 200,000 to 250,000 clones, 80% to 90% seen once. Sequencing used PBMCs. The receptors shown here come from a woman younger than 30 in good health and CMV-seropositive.

This chain uses TRBV29-1 with TRBJ2-3; unclear D gene. The V gene lost 3 bases and the J gene lost 4 bases, with 11 bases spanning the gap. The CDR3 has 13 amino acids. CDR1 and CDR2 from the germline V gene are SQVTM and ANQGSEA. This chain's CDR3 is CSVETAGPDTQYF. The DNA of the CDR3 is TGCAGCGTTGAGACGGCTGGGCCAGATACGCAGTATTTT.

This clone was found once. The chain carries TRBV5-4 and TRBJ2-2; 7 bases line up with TRBD1. V shed 7 bases and J 6 bases; nucleotides not matched to a gene: 6. Germline-derived CDR1 and CDR2 are SGHNT and YYREEE (reference sequence). The CDR3 extends over 13 amino acids. DNA of the CDR3: TGTGCCAGCGGAAACAGGGGCCCCGGGGAGCTGTTTTTT. It is translated as CASGNRGPGELFF.

The chain uses TRBV5-1 and TRBJ2-7; possibly TRBD2 for D (6 bases). CDR1 and CDR2 (germline): SGHRS, YFSETQ. Trimming cost V 0 bases and J 3 bases, with 13 bases left between them. The CDR3 extends over 15 amino acids. The DNA for the CDR3 is TGCGCCAGCAGCTTGGGTGGGGGAGGAAACTACGAGCAGTACTTC. Translation: CASSLGGGGNYEQYF.

The rearrangement links TRBV28 to TRBJ2-5; the match to TRBD2 covers 13 bases. With V trimmed by 9 bases and J by 1 base, 5 bases remained unmatched. Germline V gene lookup returns CDR1 MDHEN and CDR2 SYDVKM. This CDR3 has 15 residues. In nucleotides, the CDR3 is TGTGCCAGTTACGGGACTAGCGGGGCCCAAGAGACCCAGTACTTC. It specifies CASYGTSGAQETQYF. The entire variable domain, with the rest obtained from reference TRBV28 and TRBJ2-5, is as follows: DVKVTQSSRYLVKRTGEKVFLECVQDMDHENMFWYRQDPGLGLRLIYFSYDVKMKEKGDIPEGYSVSREKKERFSLILESASTNQTSMYLCASYGTSGAQETQYFGPGTRLLVL.

The chain uses TRBV21-1 and TRBJ2-1; the D segment call TRBD2 is taken from the table without a DNA check. TRBV21-1 is a listed pseudogene. The CDR3 runs to 16 residues. CDR3 coding DNA: TGTGCCAGCAGCAAAGGTTTCACGAGCTCCTACAATGAGCAGTTCTTC. This sequence encodes CASSKGFTSSYNEQFF.

This sequence joins TRBV19 and TRBJ2-1, with 13 bases aligning to TRBD2. The CDR3 extends over 19 amino acids. The V gene end was trimmed by 0 bases and the J gene end by 0 bases; junction bases not matched to a gene: 5. The germline CDR1 and CDR2 sequences are LNHDA and SQIVND (reference sequence). The CDR3 protein is CASSIEGLAGDPSYNEQFF. The CDR3 DNA is TGTGCCAGTAGTATAGAAGGACTAGCGGGAGATCCCTCCTACAATGAGCAGTTCTTC.

The genes are TRBV11-2 and TRBJ2-1; 8 nucleotides agree with TRBD2. The germline gives CDR1 SGHAT, CDR2 FQNNGV. Trimming cost V 5 bases and J 9 bases; bases outside gene matches: 6. This CDR3 is built from 13 residues. The CDR3 nucleotides are TGTGCCAGCAGCCAGACGGGAGGGCTTGAGCAGTTCTTC. It translates to CASSQTGGLEQFF.

The chain joins TRBV25-1 to TRBJ1-5, with D perhaps matching TRBD1 (5 bases). The CDR3 sequence is 15 residues long. Trimming took off 1 base at V and 4 bases at J, with 11 bases between the two ends. Looked up from germline, CDR1 is MGHDK and CDR2 is SYGVNS. The CDR3 DNA sequence: TGTGCCAGCAGTGAATCAGAAGGGGCGAATCAGCCCCAGCATTTT. Translated: CASSESEGANQPQHF. Complete variable domain (other parts from reference TRBV25-1 and TRBJ1-5): EADIYQTPRYLVIGTGKKITLECSQTMGHDKMYWYQQDPGMELHLIHYSYGVNSTEKGDLSSESTVSRIRTEHFPLTLESARPSHTSQYLCASSESEGANQPQHFGDGTRLSIL.

The gene calls are TRBV5-1 and TRBJ1-4; the D gene is possibly TRBD1 (6 bases). The CDR3 totals 16 residues. Trimming cost V 3 bases and J 5 bases, with 17 bases left between them. Germline V gene lookup returns CDR1 SGHRS and CDR2 YFSETQ. The CDR3 DNA reads TGCGCCAGCAGCTCCGAAAGGACAGAGTTGAATGAAAAACTGTTTTTT. Its translation: CASSSERTELNEKLFF.

This chain links TRBV5-6 with TRBJ1-2; perhaps TRBD1 as D (5 bases). This CDR3 spans 16 amino acids. Trimming shortened V by 4 bases and J by 1 base, and 17 bases separated the two germline ends. Germline-derived CDR1 and CDR2 are SGHDT and YYEEEE. The CDR3 sequence: CASSLRSGGFNYGYTF. CDR3 bases: TGTGCCAGCAGCCTAAGATCGGGGGGGTTTAACTATGGCTACACCTTC.

The V and J genes are TRBV5-6 and TRBJ1-2, with TRBD1 matching over 7 bases. CDR1 and CDR2 (germline): SGHDT, YYEEEE. This CDR3 is built from 15 residues. Germline trimming cut 0 bases from V and 4 bases from J; bases unmatched to any gene: 6. The chain's CDR3 is CASSLDWGQTYGYTF. The DNA for the CDR3 is TGTGCCAGCAGCTTGGATTGGGGACAGACCTATGGCTACACCTTC.

A single count supports this clone. This chain joins TRBV5-1 and TRBJ2-7, with no clear D. In germline, CDR1 is SGHRS, CDR2 YFSETQ. V was trimmed by 4 bases and J by 2 bases, leaving 13 bases between them. This CDR3 spans 14 amino acids. The CDR3 region is CASSGRGGAYEQYF. In DNA form, the CDR3 reads TGCGCCAGCAGCGGTCGAGGCGGAGCCTACGAGCAGTACTTC.

This clone turned up a few times. V and J are TRBV2 and TRBJ2-7, with D maybe TRBD2 (6 bases). The length of the CDR3 is 16 residues. Germline assignment: CDR1 SNHLY and CDR2 FYNNEI. Trimming stripped 1 base from V and 0 bases from J, with 13 bases between. The CDR3 DNA reads as TGTGCCAGCAGTGAAGATACTAGCCGGGACTCCTACGAGCAGTACTTC. It encodes CASSEDTSRDSYEQYF.

The genes are TRBV13 and TRBJ2-7, with 12 bases aligning to TRBD2. The trim removed 3 bases at V and 3 bases at J, leaving 3 bases unmatched. The CDR3 has 15 residues. Germline lookup yields CDR1 PRHDT and CDR2 FYEKMQ (reference sequence). The CDR3 DNA sequence: TGTGCCAGCAGCTTGACTAGCGGGGGAGTCTACGAGCAGTACTTC. It codes for CASSLTSGGVYEQYF. The whole variable domain, remainder taken from reference TRBV13 and TRBJ2-7, is AAGVIQSPRHLIKEKRETATLKCYPIPRHDTVYWYQQGPGQDPQFLISFYEKMQSDKGSIPDRFSAQQFSDYHSELNMSSLELGDSALYFCASSLTSGGVYEQYFGPGTRLTVT.

V usage is TRBV4-1 and J usage is TRBJ2-7; 9 positions match TRBD2. V lost 4 bases to trimming and J lost 3 bases; unmatched junction nucleotides: 16. CDR1 and CDR2 (germline): MGHRA, YSYEKL. The CDR3 is 18 residues long. This CDR3 reads CASSPQPTPLAGVYEQYF. CDR3 DNA sequence: TGCGCCAGCAGCCCCCAACCAACACCACTAGCGGGCGTCTACGAGCAGTACTTC.